This TCR beta chain emerged from a study of blood T cell repertoires in COVID-19. This CDR3 has 13 amino acids. Germline CDR1 is SGHRS and CDR2 is YFSETQ. V was cut by 10 bases and J by 0 bases, with 12 bases left in between. Profiled with immunoSEQ multiplex PCR; TCRdb holds only in-frame clones, not every one. The table lists roughly 200,000 clones, about 87% of them singletons. V usage is TRBV5-1 and J usage is TRBJ2-3; D remains ambiguous. The sample comprised PBMCs or T cells enriched from blood (not recorded which). The source is a woman in her 30s who had recovered from COVID-19. The CDR3 nucleotides read TGCGCCGGGTCGACTTCTAGCACAGATACGCAGTATTTT. This sequence encodes CAGSTSSTDTQYF.